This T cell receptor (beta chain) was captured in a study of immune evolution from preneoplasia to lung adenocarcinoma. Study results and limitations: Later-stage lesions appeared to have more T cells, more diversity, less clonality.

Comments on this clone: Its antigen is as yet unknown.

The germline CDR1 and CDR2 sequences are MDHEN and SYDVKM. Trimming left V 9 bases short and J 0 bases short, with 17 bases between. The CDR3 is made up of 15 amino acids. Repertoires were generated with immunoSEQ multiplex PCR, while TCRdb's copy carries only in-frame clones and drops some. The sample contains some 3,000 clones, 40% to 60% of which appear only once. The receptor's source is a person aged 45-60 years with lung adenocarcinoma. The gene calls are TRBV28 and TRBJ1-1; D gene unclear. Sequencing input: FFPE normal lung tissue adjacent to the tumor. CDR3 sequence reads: CASRPHSIMNTEAFF. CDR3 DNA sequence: TGTGCCAGTCGTCCTCACAGCATCATGAACACTGAAGCTTTCTTT.